What follows are 8 T cell receptor beta chains derived from one specimen sequenced in a study of shared clonotypes between healthy human individuals. TCRdb keeps only in-frame clones here, not all; method: immunoSEQ multiplex PCR. Of approximately 2.5 million clones detected, approximately 94% appear once; the ten largest clones hold over 0.12%. The sample comprised naive CD4+ T cells sorted from blood. Subset meaning: CD45RA+ positively selected. The receptor source for this set is a man aged 18 to 29 in good health.

This clone was counted a single time. The chain combines TRBV19 with TRBJ2-7; no firm D call. Germline CDR1 is LNHDA and CDR2 is SQIVND (reference sequence). With 3 bases removed from V and 0 bases from J, the gap between germline ends came to 6 bases. The CDR3 extends over 13 amino acids. The chain's CDR3 is CASSMSNSYEQYF. The CDR3 nucleotides are TGTGCCAGTAGTATGAGCAACTCCTACGAGCAGTACTTC.

To note about this clone: Other DNA sequences in the same sample also yield this CDR3. The chain links TRBV19 to TRBJ1-1; 7 bases line up with TRBD1. Germline values: CDR1 LNHDA, CDR2 SQIVND (reference sequence). The ends lost 3 bases at V and 1 base at J; junction bases unmatched: 2. This CDR3 spans 14 amino acids. The CDR3 DNA is TGTGCCAGTAGTATCAGACAGGGGAACACTGAAGCTTTCTTT. Amino acids: CASSIRQGNTEAFF.

This chain links TRBV14 with TRBJ2-7; possibly TRBD2 for D (6 bases). Germline-derived CDR1 and CDR2 are SGHDN and FVKESK. Trimming removed 2 bases from V and 5 bases from J, with 16 bases in between. The CDR3 extends over 15 amino acids. The CDR3 loop reads CASSQKWRGGDEQYF. DNA for the CDR3: TGTGCCAGCAGCCAAAAGTGGAGGGGTGGCGACGAGCAGTACTTC.

The chain combines TRBV10-3 with TRBJ2-2; D might be TRBD2 (5 bases). This CDR3 is built from 11 residues. V shed 8 bases and J shed 8 bases, with 9 bases lying between them. The germline gives CDR1 ENHRY, CDR2 SYGVKD. The CDR3 DNA is TGTGCCATCGGCTCGGGGGGGGAGCTGTTTTTT. Translated, it gives CAIGSGGELFF.

The chain employs TRBV28 and TRBJ1-1; 7 bases are shared with TRBD1. In germline, CDR1 is MDHEN, CDR2 SYDVKM. The CDR3 is made up of 15 amino acids. The junction had 10 bases not matched to a gene; V was cut back by 2 bases and J by 7 bases. The CDR3 spells CASSLPIPGGGEAFF. The CDR3 bases are TGTGCCAGCAGTTTACCAATTCCAGGGGGTGGTGAAGCTTTCTTT.

This chain uses TRBV30 with TRBJ1-4, with D tentatively TRBD1 (6 bases). From germline, CDR1 is GTSNPN and CDR2 SVGIG (reference sequence). This CDR3 contains 13 residues. V gave up 1 base and J gave up 7 bases, with 10 bases separating them. Here the CDR3 reads CAWSGGRREKLFF. As DNA, the CDR3 is TGTGCCTGGAGTGGGGGGCGCCGTGAAAAACTGTTTTTT.

This chain joins TRBV11-2 and TRBJ1-2, with 7 positions matching TRBD1. This CDR3 contains 13 residues. V trimming: 5 bases; J trimming: 8 bases; junction bases outside the gene matches: 8. Per germline, CDR1 SGHAT and CDR2 FQNNGV. The DNA for the CDR3 is TGTGCCAGCAGCACAGGGGTTGTCGGCGGCTACACCTTC. Translated: CASSTGVVGGYTF.

V gene TRBV9 combines with J gene TRBJ1-6; D is uncertain. Germline-derived CDR1 and CDR2 are SGDLS and YYNGEE. The CDR3 extends over 15 amino acids. Trimming removed 4 bases at V and 7 bases at J, with 15 bases between. The CDR3 spells CASSPDVAENSPLHF. The CDR3 region has the DNA TGTGCCAGCAGCCCAGACGTTGCCGAGAATTCACCCCTCCACTTT.